Below, 15 T cell receptor beta chains from the same sample are listed, as sequenced in a study of blood T cell repertoires in COVID-19. The table came from immunoSEQ multiplex PCR; TCRdb's copy has only in-frame clones and leaves some out. In the table there are around 280,000 clones, about 86% of which are singletons. Source material: peripheral blood. These receptors were obtained from a woman aged 25 to 39 who had recovered from COVID-19.

As regards this clone: A much larger clone lies one base from this, so it may be a read error. Other DNA sequences from this sample encode an identical CDR3 as well. This chain's CDR3 is CASSRGLAGTGELFF. DNA for the CDR3: TGTGCCAGCAGCCGGGGACTAGCCGGCACCGGGGAGCTGTTTTTT. This chain connects TRBV3-1 (or the pseudogene TRBV3-2) to TRBJ2-2, with 9 bases that match TRBD2. CDR1 is LGHDT, CDR2 YNNKEL, per germline (reference sequence). The CDR3 runs to 15 residues. The J segment lost 4 bases and the V segment lost 4 bases, leaving 4 bases of the junction unmatched.

The genes are TRBV2 and TRBJ2-5, with TRBD1 identical over 7 bases. Per germline, CDR1 SNHLY and CDR2 FYNNEI. V lost 7 bases, J lost 3 bases, and 8 bases stayed unmatched. The CDR3 has 14 amino acids. This CDR3 reads CASTRRQGKETQYF. The CDR3 DNA reads as TGTGCCAGCACCCGTCGACAGGGCAAAGAGACCCAGTACTTC.

The chain combines TRBV6-6 with TRBJ2-1; D gene uncertain. The V and J ends lost 3 bases and 10 bases respectively, with 7 bases between them. In germline, CDR1 is MNHNY, CDR2 SVGAGI (reference sequence). This CDR3 has 11 amino acids. The CDR3 region is CASSYSSEQFF. CDR3 DNA sequence: TGTGCCAGCAGTTATAGCTCCGAGCAGTTCTTC.

Notes on this clone: Other nucleotide sequences from this sample produce the same CDR3. This sequence joins TRBV19 and TRBJ1-5; D not certain. The CDR3 is made up of 13 amino acids. Trimming stripped 4 bases from V and 5 bases from J, with 9 bases between. Germline V gene data show CDR1 as LNHDA and CDR2 as SQIVND (reference sequence). The CDR3 DNA reads as TGTGCCAGTAGTACGACGGGAGATCAGCCCCAGCATTTT. It encodes CASSTTGDQPQHF. The whole variable domain, filled in from reference TRBV19 and TRBJ1-5, reads DGGITQSPKYLFRKEGQNVTLSCEQNLNHDAMYWYRQDPGQGLRLIYYSQIVNDFQKGDIAEGYSVSREKKESFPLTVTSAQKNPTAFYLCASSTTGDQPQHFGDGTRLSIL.

This chain uses TRBV5-8 with TRBJ2-1, with 7 bases matching TRBD1. The CDR3 extends over 15 amino acids. Germline trimming cut 0 bases from V and 2 bases from J; bases unmatched to any gene: 2. Germline-derived CDR1 and CDR2 are SGHTS and YDEGEE. The CDR3 region has the DNA TGTGCCAGCAGCTTGGAGACAGGGACCTACAATGAGCAGTTCTTC. As protein: CASSLETGTYNEQFF.

This clone was recorded only once. The chain uses TRBV7-8 and TRBJ2-5; a weak D match, TRBD1 (6 bases). With 7 bases removed from V and 5 bases from J, the gap between germline ends came to 14 bases. The CDR3 extends over 13 amino acids. Looked up from germline, CDR1 is SGHVS and CDR2 is FQNEAQ. The DNA of the CDR3 is TGTGCCAGCACCGGCAGGGGTGGGGAGACCCAGTACTTC. It is translated as CASTGRGGETQYF.

The chain uses TRBV2 and TRBJ1-5; D unresolved. Germline CDR1 and CDR2: SNHLY and FYNNEI. This CDR3 spans 15 amino acids. V was clipped by 5 bases and J by 3 bases, with 14 bases between them. CDR3 residues: CASSKGGEYNQPQHF. The CDR3 bases are TGTGCCAGCAGTAAGGGCGGGGAGTACAATCAGCCCCAGCATTTT.

The CDR3 nucleotides are TGTGCCAGCAGTGAGTCTAGCGGGAGCCCATACGAGCAGTACTTC. Its translation is CASSESSGSPYEQYF. The chain carries TRBV25-1 and TRBJ2-7; TRBD2 matches 10 bases. Unmatched junction bases numbered 6, after V lost 3 bases and J lost 4 bases. CDR1 is MGHDK and CDR2 is SYGVNS in the germline V gene. This CDR3 has 15 residues.

This chain uses TRBV28 with TRBJ1-1, with TRBD1 as a possible D gene (5 bases). Germline assignment: CDR1 MDHEN and CDR2 SYDVKM. This CDR3 spans 13 amino acids. V lost 6 bases to trimming and J lost 11 bases, with 19 bases between them. The CDR3 DNA sequence: TGTGCCAGCAGGGGGGGGAGAAGCTTATTCGCTTTCTTT. It specifies CASRGGRSLFAFF.

The V call is TRBV7-2, the J call TRBJ2-1; 13 bases are a match to TRBD2. The CDR3 is 17 residues long. With V trimmed by 4 bases and J by 4 bases, 7 bases remained unmatched. Germline V gene sequence: CDR1 SGHTA, CDR2 FQGNSA. The CDR3 DNA reads as TGTGCCAGCAGCTCATCACTAGCGGGAGGGATATACAATGAGCAGTTCTTC. Translated: CASSSSLAGGIYNEQFF. The entire variable domain, with the rest obtained from reference TRBV7-2 and TRBJ2-1, is as follows: GAGVSQSPSNKVTEKGKDVELRCDPISGHTALYWYRQSLGQGLEFLIYFQGNSAPDKSGLPSDRFSAERTGGSVSTLTIQRTQQEDSAVYLCASSSSLAGGIYNEQFFGPGTRLTVL.

A few counts support this clone. DNA for the CDR3: TGTGCCAGCAGCAAAGAAGGGGTGACGTACGAGCAGTACTTC. It yields the protein CASSKEGVTYEQYF. The chain couples TRBV21-1 to TRBJ2-7; TRBD1 was called by the table and not checked on the DNA. TRBV21-1 is annotated as a pseudogene. The CDR3 has 14 residues.

The V and J genes are TRBV2 and TRBJ2-1; 11 nucleotides line up with TRBD1. The CDR3 is 15 residues long. Germline CDR1 is SNHLY and CDR2 is FYNNEI. V lost 6 bases and J lost 4; bases outside the gene matches: 5. CDR3 sequence: CASRAGQGVYNEQFF. The CDR3 DNA is TGTGCCAGCAGGGCGGGACAGGGGGTTTACAATGAGCAGTTCTTC.

This chain joins TRBV5-5 and TRBJ2-7; 7 bases map to TRBD2. Germline V CDR1 and CDR2: SGHKS, YYEKEE (reference sequence). V lost 4 bases and J lost 3; bases outside the gene matches: 10. The CDR3 covers 15 residues. In DNA, the CDR3 is TGTGCCAGCAGCGTTTCTACGGGGGGATACTACGAGCAGTACTTC. It yields the protein CASSVSTGGYYEQYF.

The rearrangement joins TRBV11-3 to TRBJ2-7; perhaps TRBD2 as D (5 bases). V dropped 8 bases and J dropped 0 bases, with 17 bases sitting between them. Germline V gives CDR1 SGHNT, CDR2 YENEEA. The CDR3 spans 15 residues. CDR3 region: CASAAGGSSSYEQYF. DNA for the CDR3: TGTGCCAGCGCCGCAGGCGGGTCCAGCTCCTACGAGCAGTACTTC.

The V call is TRBV30, the J call TRBJ1-3, with TRBD1 identical over 10 bases. V lost 3 bases, J lost 2 bases, and 4 bases stayed unmatched. Germline assignment: CDR1 GTSNPN and CDR2 SVGIG (reference sequence). CDR3 length equals 15 residues. The CDR3 spells CAWRWGTGAGNTIYF. DNA for the CDR3: TGTGCCTGGAGGTGGGGGACAGGGGCTGGAAACACCATATATTTT. The full variable domain, completed using reference TRBV30 and TRBJ1-3, is SQTIHQWPATLVQPVGSPLSLECTVEGTSNPNLYWYRQAAGRGLQLLFYSVGIGQISSEVPQNLSASRPQDRQFILSSKKLLLSDSGFYLCAWRWGTGAGNTIYFGEGSWLTVV.